This TCR beta chain comes out of a study of CD8 T cells in ankylosing spondylitis. Study-level findings and limits: The study identified a TCR beta motif of about eight highly homologous variants that appeared characteristic of ankylosing spondylitis blood. There was reportedly significant enrichment of clones that were disease-linked in matched ankylosing spondylitis synovial fluid.

At least ten counts were recorded for this clonotype. As yet, its antigen is unknown. CDR3 length: 15 amino acids. Trimming stripped 1 base from V and 6 bases from J, with 16 bases between. Germline-derived CDR1 and CDR2 are LNHNV and YYDKDF (reference sequence). Using its own MiXCR run on the 5' RACE reads, TCRdb lists one record per CDR3 protein. This sample yields 85,000 to 100,000 distinct CDR3 sequences, of which roughly 8.3% are seen a single time; around a tenth belongs to the top ten. Sample: blood, either unsorted or a sorted T cell fraction (not recorded which). The receptor was derived from a male donor with ankylosing spondylitis or in good health (not recorded which). The V call is TRBV15, the J call TRBJ2-7; D is tentatively TRBD1 or TRBD2 (5 bases each). The CDR3 loop is CATSRVSRGASEQYF. Written as DNA, the CDR3 is TGTGCCACCAGCAGAGTCAGTAGAGGGGCGAGCGAGCAGTACTTC.